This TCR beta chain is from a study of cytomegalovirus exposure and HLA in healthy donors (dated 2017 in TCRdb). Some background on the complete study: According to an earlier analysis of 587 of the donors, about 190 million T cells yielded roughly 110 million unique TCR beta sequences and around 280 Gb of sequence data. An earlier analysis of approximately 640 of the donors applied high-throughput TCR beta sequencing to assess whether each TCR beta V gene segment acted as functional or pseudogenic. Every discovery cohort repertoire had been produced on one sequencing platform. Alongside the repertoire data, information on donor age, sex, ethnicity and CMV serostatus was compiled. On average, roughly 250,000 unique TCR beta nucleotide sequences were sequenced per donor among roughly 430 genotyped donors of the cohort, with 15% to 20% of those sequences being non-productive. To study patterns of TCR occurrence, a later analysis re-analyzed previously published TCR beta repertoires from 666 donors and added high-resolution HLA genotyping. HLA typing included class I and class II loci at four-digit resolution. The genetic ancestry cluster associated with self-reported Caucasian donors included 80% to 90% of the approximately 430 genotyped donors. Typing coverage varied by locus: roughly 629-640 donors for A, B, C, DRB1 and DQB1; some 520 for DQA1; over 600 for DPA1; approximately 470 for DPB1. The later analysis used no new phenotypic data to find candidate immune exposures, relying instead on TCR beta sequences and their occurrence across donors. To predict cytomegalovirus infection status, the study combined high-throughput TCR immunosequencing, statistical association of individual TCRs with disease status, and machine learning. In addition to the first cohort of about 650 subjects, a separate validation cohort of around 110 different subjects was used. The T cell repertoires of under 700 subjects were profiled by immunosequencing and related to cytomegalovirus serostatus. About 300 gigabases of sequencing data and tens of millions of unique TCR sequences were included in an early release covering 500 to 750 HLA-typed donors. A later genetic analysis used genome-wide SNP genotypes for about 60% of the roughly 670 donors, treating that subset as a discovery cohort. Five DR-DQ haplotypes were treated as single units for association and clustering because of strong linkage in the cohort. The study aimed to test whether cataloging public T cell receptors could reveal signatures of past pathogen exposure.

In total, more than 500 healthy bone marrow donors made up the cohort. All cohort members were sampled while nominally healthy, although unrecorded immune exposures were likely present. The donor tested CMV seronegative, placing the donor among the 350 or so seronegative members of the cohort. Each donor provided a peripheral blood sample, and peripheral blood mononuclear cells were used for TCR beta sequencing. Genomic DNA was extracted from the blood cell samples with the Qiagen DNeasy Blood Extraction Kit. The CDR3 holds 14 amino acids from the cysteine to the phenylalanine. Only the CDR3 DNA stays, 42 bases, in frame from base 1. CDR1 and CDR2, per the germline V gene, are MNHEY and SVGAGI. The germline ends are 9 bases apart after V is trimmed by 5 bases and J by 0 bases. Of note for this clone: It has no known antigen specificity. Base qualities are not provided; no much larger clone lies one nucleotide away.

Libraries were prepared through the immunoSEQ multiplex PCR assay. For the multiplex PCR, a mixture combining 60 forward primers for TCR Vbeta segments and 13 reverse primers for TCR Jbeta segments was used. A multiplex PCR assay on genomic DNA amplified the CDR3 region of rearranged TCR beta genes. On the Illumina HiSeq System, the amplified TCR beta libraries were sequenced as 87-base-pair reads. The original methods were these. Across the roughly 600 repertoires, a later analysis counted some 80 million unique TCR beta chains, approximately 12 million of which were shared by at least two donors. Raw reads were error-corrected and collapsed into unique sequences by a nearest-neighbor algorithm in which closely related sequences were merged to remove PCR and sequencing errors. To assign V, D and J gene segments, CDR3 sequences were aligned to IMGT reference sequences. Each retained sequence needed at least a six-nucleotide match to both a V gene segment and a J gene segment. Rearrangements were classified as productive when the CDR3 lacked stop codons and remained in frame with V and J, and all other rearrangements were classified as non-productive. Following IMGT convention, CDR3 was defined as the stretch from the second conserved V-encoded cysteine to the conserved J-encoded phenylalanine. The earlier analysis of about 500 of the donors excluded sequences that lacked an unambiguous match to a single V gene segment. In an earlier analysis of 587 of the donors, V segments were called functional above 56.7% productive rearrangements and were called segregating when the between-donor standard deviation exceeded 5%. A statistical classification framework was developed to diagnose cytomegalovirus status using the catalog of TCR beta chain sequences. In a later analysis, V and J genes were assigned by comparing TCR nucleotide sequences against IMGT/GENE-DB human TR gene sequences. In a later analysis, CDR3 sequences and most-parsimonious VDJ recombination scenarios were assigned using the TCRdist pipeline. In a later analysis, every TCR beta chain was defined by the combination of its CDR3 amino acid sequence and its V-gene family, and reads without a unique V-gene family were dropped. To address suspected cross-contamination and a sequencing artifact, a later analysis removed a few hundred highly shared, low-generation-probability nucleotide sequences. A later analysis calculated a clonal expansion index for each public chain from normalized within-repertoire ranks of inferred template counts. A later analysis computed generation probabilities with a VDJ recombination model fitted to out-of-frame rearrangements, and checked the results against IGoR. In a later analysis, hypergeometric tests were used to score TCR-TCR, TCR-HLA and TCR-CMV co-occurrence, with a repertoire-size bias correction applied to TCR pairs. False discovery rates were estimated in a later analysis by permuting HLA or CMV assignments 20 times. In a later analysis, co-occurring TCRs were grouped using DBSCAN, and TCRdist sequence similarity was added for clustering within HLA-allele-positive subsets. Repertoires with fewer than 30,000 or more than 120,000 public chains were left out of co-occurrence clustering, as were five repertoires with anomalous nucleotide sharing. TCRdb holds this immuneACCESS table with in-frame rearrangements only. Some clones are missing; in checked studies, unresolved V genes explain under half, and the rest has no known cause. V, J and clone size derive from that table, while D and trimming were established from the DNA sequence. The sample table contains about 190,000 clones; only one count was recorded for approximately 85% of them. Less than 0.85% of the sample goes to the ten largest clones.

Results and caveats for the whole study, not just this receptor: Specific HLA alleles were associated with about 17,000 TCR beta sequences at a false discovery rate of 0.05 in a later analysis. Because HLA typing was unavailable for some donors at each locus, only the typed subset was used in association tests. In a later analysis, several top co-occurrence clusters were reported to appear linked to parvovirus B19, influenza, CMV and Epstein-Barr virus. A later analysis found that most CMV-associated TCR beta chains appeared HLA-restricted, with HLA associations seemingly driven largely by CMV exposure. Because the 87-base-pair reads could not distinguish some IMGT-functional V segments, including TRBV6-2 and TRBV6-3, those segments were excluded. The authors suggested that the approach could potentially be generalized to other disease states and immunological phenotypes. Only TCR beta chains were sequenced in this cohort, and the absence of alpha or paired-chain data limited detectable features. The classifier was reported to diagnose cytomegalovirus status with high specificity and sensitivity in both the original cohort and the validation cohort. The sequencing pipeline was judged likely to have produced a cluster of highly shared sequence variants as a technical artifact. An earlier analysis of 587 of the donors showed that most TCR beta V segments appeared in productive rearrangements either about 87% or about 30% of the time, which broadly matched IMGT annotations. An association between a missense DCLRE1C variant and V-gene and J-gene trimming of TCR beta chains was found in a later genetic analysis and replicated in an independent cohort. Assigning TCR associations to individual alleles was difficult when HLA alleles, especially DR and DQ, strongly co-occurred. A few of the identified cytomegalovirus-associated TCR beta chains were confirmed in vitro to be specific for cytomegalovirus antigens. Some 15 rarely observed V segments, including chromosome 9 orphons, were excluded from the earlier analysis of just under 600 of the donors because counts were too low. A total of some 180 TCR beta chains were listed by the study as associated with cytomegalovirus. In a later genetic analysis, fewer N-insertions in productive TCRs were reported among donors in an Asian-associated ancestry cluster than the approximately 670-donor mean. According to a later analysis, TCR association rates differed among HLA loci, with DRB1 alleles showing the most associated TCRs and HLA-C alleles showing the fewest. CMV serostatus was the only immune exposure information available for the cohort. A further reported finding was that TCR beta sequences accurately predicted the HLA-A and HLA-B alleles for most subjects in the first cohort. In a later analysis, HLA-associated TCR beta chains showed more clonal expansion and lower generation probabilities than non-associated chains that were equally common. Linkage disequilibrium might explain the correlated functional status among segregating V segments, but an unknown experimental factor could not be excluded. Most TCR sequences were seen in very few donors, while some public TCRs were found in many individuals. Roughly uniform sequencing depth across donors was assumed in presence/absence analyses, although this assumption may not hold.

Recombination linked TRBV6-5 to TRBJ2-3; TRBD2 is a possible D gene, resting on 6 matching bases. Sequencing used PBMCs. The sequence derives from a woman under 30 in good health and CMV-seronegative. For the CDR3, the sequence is CASSSGFSTDTQYF. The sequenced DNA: TGTGCCAGCAGTAGCGGGTTTAGCACAGATACGCAGTATTTT.